This TCR beta chain is from a study of radiation and T cells in renal cell carcinoma. V was cut by 5 bases and J by 5 bases, with 18 bases left in between. The CDR3 totals 14 residues. The germline CDR1 and CDR2 sequences are GTSNPN and SVGIG (reference sequence). Points from the study as a whole: From baseline, blood top tumor clonotypes peaked at 2 weeks post-radiation.

Sequencing was performed with immunoSEQ multiplex PCR; in TCRdb, only in-frame clones are kept and a portion is missing. The repertoire consists of roughly 64,000 clones, with roughly 80% occurring once and the leading ten covering about 6.3%. Comment on this clone: Its specificity is unknown.

Sample time point: blood 4 weeks post-SBRT, at nephrectomy. The treatment was: 15 Gy SBRT to primary tumor, nephrectomy 4 weeks later. Nephrectomy followed 15 Gy stereotactic body radiation by 4 weeks. Clear cell pathology was present in this patient's renal cell carcinoma. This receptor was taken from a man in his sixties with renal cell carcinoma. V usage is TRBV30 and J usage is TRBJ1-2; D might be TRBD1 (6 bases). This material consisted of blood, taken from a patient whose treatment included radiotherapy and nephrectomy. CDR3 region: CAWVESGGRYGYTF. The CDR3 DNA follows: TGTGCCTGGGTCGAGTCCGGGGGCAGGTATGGCTACACCTTC.